The rows below give T cell receptor beta chains drawn from one sample of a study of T cells in Graves' hyperthyroidism and ophthalmopathy. MiXCR, applied by TCRdb to the multiplex PCR reads, yields one record per CDR3 protein. The sample includes under 250,000 distinct CDR3 sequences, 17% seen only once; the top ten take 53%. The sequencing sample was made of blood. The receptors were gathered from a woman aged 45-65 years with Graves' hyperthyroidism. Each CDR3 is given with its conserved first and last residue. A D gene is named only where the DNA matches it firmly. Only some rows state a clone size, as once, few, many or a class for expanded clones.

d_call clone_size j_call v_call cdr3_aa cdr3_nt
. many TRBJ1-3 TRBV7-9 CASSPMGTGNTIYF TGTGCCAGCAGCCCAATGGGGACTGGAAACACCATATATTTT
. . TRBJ2-2 TRBV6-1 CASTLGTRAGELFF TGTGCCAGCACCCTAGGGACCAGGGCCGGGGAGCTGTTTTTT
TRBD2 many TRBJ2-2 TRBV24-1 CATSDPGLAGVMGGELFF TGTGCCACCAGTGATCCGGGACTAGCGGGAGTTATGGGCGGGGAGCTGTTTTTT
. many TRBJ2-1 TRBV11-1 CASSKRGNYNEQFF TGTGCCAGCAGCAAACGGGGGAACTACAATGAGCAGTTCTTC
. . TRBJ1-4 TRBV14 CASSQPLLSEKLFF TGTGCCAGCAGCCAACCACTCTTAAGTGAAAAACTGTTTTTT
. many TRBJ2-7 TRBV7-9 CASSLGARYEQYF TGTGCCAGCAGCTTAGGTGCACGGTACGAGCAGTACTTC
. many TRBJ2-3 TRBV7-8 CASSWMGGGSDTQYF TGTGCCAGCAGCTGGATGGGGGGTGGGTCAGATACGCAGTATTTT
. once TRBJ2-7 TRBV20-1 CSAGRTAWEQYF TGCAGTGCGGGCCGGACCGCATGGGAGCAGTACTTC
TRBD2 . TRBJ2-7 TRBV28 CASRGGFLRASGANDEQYF TGTGCCAGCCGAGGGGGATTTCTCCGGGCTAGCGGGGCGAATGACGAGCAGTACTTC
. few TRBJ1-6 TRBV6-4 CASSKVHGVGSPLHF TGTGCCAGCAGCAAAGTGCATGGTGTCGGGTCACCCCTCCACTTT
TRBD2 once TRBJ2-2 TRBV7-6 CASSGMRGLDDTGELFF TGTGCCAGCAGCGGCATGCGAGGACTAGACGACACCGGGGAGCTGTTTTTT
. . TRBJ1-1 TRBV19 CATWPGGTEAFF TGTGCCACCTGGCCCGGGGGGACTGAAGCTTTCTTT
TRBD2 . TRBJ2-1 TRBV15 CATIGAGLAGLSSYNEQFF TGTGCCACCATCGGGGCGGGACTAGCGGGCCTTAGCTCCTACAATGAGCAGTTCTTC
TRBD1 many TRBJ2-4 TRBV7-2 CASSLTQGAVDIQYF TGTGCCAGCAGCTTAACCCAGGGGGCGGTTGACATTCAGTACTTC
TRBD1 many TRBJ2-7 TRBV5-1 CASSSGQGGTHEQYF TGCGCCAGCAGCTCCGGACAGGGAGGTACCCACGAGCAGTACTTC
. . TRBJ2-5 TRBV30 CAWSVVGGETQYF TGTGCCTGGAGTGTGGTTGGGGGCGAGACCCAGTACTTC
TRBD2 many TRBJ2-1 TRBV20-1 CSALTSGSQTYNEQFF TGCAGTGCTCTGACTAGCGGGAGCCAGACCTACAATGAGCAGTTCTTC
. . TRBJ2-7 TRBV20-1 CSAKNGIVSYEQYF TGCAGTGCTAAAAACGGGATTGTGTCCTACGAGCAGTACTTC
. . TRBJ1-5 TRBV7-9 CASSLDVTAPQHF TGTGCCAGCAGCTTAGATGTCACGGCGCCCCAGCATTTT
TRBD2 many TRBJ2-1 TRBV27 CASSLFGGSSYNEQFF TGTGCCAGCAGTTTATTCGGCGGGAGCTCCTACAATGAGCAGTTCTTC
. many TRBJ2-3 TRBV11-3 CASSPLGTDGVDTQYF TGTGCCAGCAGCCCACTCGGCACCGATGGTGTGGATACGCAGTATTTT
TRBD1 . TRBJ2-3 TRBV29-1 CSVEATGTGGSDTQYF TGCAGCGTTGAAGCCACCGGGACAGGGGGCTCAGATACGCAGTATTTT
TRBD1 many TRBJ1-1 TRBV9 CASSITGTGDTEAFF TGTGCCAGCAGCATAACCGGGACAGGGGATACTGAAGCTTTCTTT
. many TRBJ1-1 TRBV5-1 CASRRTVNTEAFF TGCGCCAGCAGGAGGACGGTGAACACTGAAGCTTTCTTT
TRBD1 few TRBJ1-3 TRBV12-3/TRBV12-4 CASRVGQGNGNTIYF TGTGCCAGCAGGGTGGGACAGGGGAATGGAAACACCATATATTTT
. many TRBJ1-1 TRBV10-1 CASSESGPSREAFF TGCGCCAGCAGTGAATCGGGGCCCAGCCGTGAAGCTTTCTTT
. few TRBJ1-2 TRBV7-9 CASSQDLYGYTF TGTGCCAGCAGCCAGGACCTTTACGGCTACACCTTC
. many TRBJ2-7 TRBV6-6 CASSYSSASSYEQYF TGTGCCAGCAGTTATTCTAGCGCATCCTCCTACGAGCAGTACTTC
. many TRBJ2-2 TRBV19 CASSTLRVTGELFF TGTGCCAGTAGTACCCTCAGGGTCACCGGGGAGCTGTTTTTT
TRBD2 many TRBJ2-7 TRBV30 CAWKLTSGTYEQYF TGTGCCTGGAAACTGACTAGCGGAACCTACGAGCAGTACTTC
. . TRBJ1-6 TRBV15 CATSRDLQKIHFYNSPLHF TGTGCCACCAGCAGAGATCTCCAGAAAATTCATTTCTATAATTCACCCCTCCACTTT
TRBD2 many TRBJ2-1 TRBV20-1 CSATPSGRTHEQFF TGCAGTGCTACCCCTAGCGGGAGGACCCATGAGCAGTTCTTC
. many TRBJ1-2 TRBV11-2 CASSLGQSERYGYTF TGTGCCAGCAGCTTAGGGCAGTCTGAGCGCTATGGCTACACCTTC
. many TRBJ2-1 TRBV11-2 CASSLGRRFSYNEQFF TGTGCCAGCAGCTTAGGTCGGAGGTTTTCCTACAATGAGCAGTTCTTC
TRBD2 . TRBJ2-2 TRBV9 CASSVASLADTGELFF TGTGCCAGCAGCGTAGCGTCCCTAGCGGACACCGGGGAGCTGTTTTTT
TRBD1 few TRBJ1-6 TRBV11-3 CASSSRQGYYNSPLHF TGTGCCAGCAGCTCACGACAGGGATACTATAATTCACCCCTCCACTTT
. many TRBJ1-1 TRBV29-1 CSATWTVEAFF TGCAGCGCAACATGGACAGTTGAAGCTTTCTTT
TRBD2 . TRBJ2-5 TRBV30 CAWSLTSGKAVETQYF TGTGCCTGGAGTTTAACTAGCGGGAAGGCGGTGGAGACCCAGTACTTC
. few TRBJ2-1 TRBV6-8 CASTQPGVVDEQFF TGTGCCAGCACCCAACCCGGGGTAGTAGATGAGCAGTTCTTC
. many TRBJ1-1 TRBV20-1 CSAQRPSPDTEAFF TGCAGTGCTCAAAGACCCTCCCCCGACACTGAAGCTTTCTTT
. . TRBJ2-3 TRBV3-1 CASSQALQGRTDTQYF TGTGCCAGCAGCCAAGCGCTACAGGGTCGCACAGATACGCAGTATTTT
TRBD2 many TRBJ2-4 TRBV11-2 CASSRLAGEAKNIQYF TGTGCCAGCAGTCGGCTAGCGGGAGAAGCCAAAAACATTCAGTACTTC
TRBD2 . TRBJ2-3 TRBV20-1 CSARAGGPKDTQYF TGCAGTGCTAGGGCGGGAGGGCCTAAAGATACGCAGTATTTT
. many TRBJ2-5 TRBV11-2 CASSLVQAQETQYF TGTGCCAGCAGCTTAGTTCAGGCTCAAGAGACCCAGTACTTC
. many TRBJ1-2 TRBV19 CATLYQGRSDYTF TGTGCCACACTTTACCAGGGGCGCTCGGACTACACCTTC
. many TRBJ1-5 TRBV20-1 CSARKAVDQPQHF TGCAGTGCTAGAAAGGCGGTGGATCAGCCCCAGCATTTT
. many TRBJ2-5 TRBV20-1 CSARHLTGGTQYF TGCAGTGCTAGACACTTGACAGGTGGGACCCAGTACTTC
. few TRBJ1-2 TRBV29-1 CSARGQGSYGYTF TGCAGCGCCCGAGGGCAGGGTAGCTATGGCTACACCTTC
. . TRBJ1-6 TRBV28 CASSKVRDGYNSPLHF TGTGCCAGCAGTAAAGTTCGGGACGGATATAATTCACCCCTCCACTTT
. many TRBJ2-1 TRBV7-3 CASSLIPGYEQFF TGTGCCAGCAGTCTTATCCCGGGGTATGAGCAGTTCTTC
. many TRBJ2-1 TRBV11-3 CASSPFVTQSSYNEQFF TGTGCCAGCAGCCCATTTGTCACCCAAAGCTCCTACAATGAGCAGTTCTTC
. few TRBJ2-5 TRBV29-1 CSLQETQYF TGCAGCTTACAAGAGACCCAGTACTTC
. many TRBJ2-2 TRBV11-3 CASSPADLAAGELFF TGTGCCAGCAGCCCGGCCGACCTAGCCGCCGGGGAGCTGTTTTTT
. . TRBJ1-2 TRBV6-1 CASSEAYEQTVDIANYGYTF TGTGCCAGCAGTGAAGCTTACGAGCAGACCGTTGATATAGCTAACTATGGCTACACCTTC
. many TRBJ2-1 TRBV25-1 CASSALGDRYNEQFF TGTGCCAGCAGCGCCCTGGGCGACCGCTACAATGAGCAGTTCTTC
. many TRBJ2-7 TRBV7-9 CASSFPSLSYEQYF TGTGCCAGCAGCTTCCCTAGCCTCTCCTACGAGCAGTACTTC
. . TRBJ1-5 TRBV2 CASSVGGLSNQPQHF TGTGCCAGCAGTGTTGGAGGGCTTAGCAATCAGCCCCAGCATTTT